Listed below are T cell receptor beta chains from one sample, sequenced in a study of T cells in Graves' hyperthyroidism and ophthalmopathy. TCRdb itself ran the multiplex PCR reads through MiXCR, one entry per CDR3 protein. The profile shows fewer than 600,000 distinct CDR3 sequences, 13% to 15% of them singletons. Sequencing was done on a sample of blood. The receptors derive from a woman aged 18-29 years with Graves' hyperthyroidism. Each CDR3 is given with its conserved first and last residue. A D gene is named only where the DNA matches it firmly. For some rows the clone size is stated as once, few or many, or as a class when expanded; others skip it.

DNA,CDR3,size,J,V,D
TGTGCCAGCAGTTTCAAAGGGGTGAATCAGCCCCAGCATTTT,CASSFKGVNQPQHF,many,TRBJ1-5,TRBV27,.
TGTGCCAGTAGTTTCAGCCCAGGAACTGAAGCTTTCTTT,CASSFSPGTEAFF,many,TRBJ1-1,TRBV19,.
TGTGCCAGCAGCCAAGCAAGCGTAGACCTTCTCCCGGGGAATGAGCAGTTCTTC,CASSQASVDLLPGNEQFF,many,TRBJ2-1,TRBV3-1,.
TGTGCCAGCAGTGGACAGGTTGACAATGAGCAGTTCTTC,CASSGQVDNEQFF,many,TRBJ2-1,TRBV12-3/TRBV12-4,TRBD1
TGTGCCATCAGATCCGACAGCGGGAGGGCCGATGAGCAGTTCTTC,CAIRSDSGRADEQFF,many,TRBJ2-1,TRBV10-3,TRBD2
TGCAGCGTTCATAGCGGGAACACTGAAGCTTTCTTT,CSVHSGNTEAFF,many,TRBJ1-1,TRBV29-1,.
TGTGCCAGCAGCTTCGTCGCACAACGGGTTAGCAATCAGCCCCAGCATTTT,CASSFVAQRVSNQPQHF,many,TRBJ1-5,TRBV11-1,.
TGTGCCAGCAGCTTATACAGCGGGGCGAGGGAGACCCAGTACTTC,CASSLYSGARETQYF,many,TRBJ2-5,TRBV11-3,TRBD2
TGTGCCAGCAAAGGCACTACCGCGGGCTCCTACAATGAGCAGTTCTTC,CASKGTTAGSYNEQFF,many,TRBJ2-1,TRBV2,.
TGTGCCAGCAGTTACTACACGGACGGTAGCGGGAGGAATGAGCAGTTCTTC,CASSYYTDGSGRNEQFF,many,TRBJ2-1,TRBV6-2/TRBV6-3,TRBD2
TGTGCCAGCAGTTCGGGACTAGCGGGAGGGTATGGTGAGCAGTTCTTC,CASSSGLAGGYGEQFF,.,TRBJ2-1,TRBV12-3/TRBV12-4,TRBD2
TGTGCCACCAGTTCGGGAAACTACGAGCAGTACTTC,CATSSGNYEQYF,.,TRBJ2-7,TRBV24-1,.
TGTGCCAGCAGCTCTGACCGGGACCCCCTTGGCGAAAAACTGTTTTTT,CASSSDRDPLGEKLFF,few,TRBJ1-4,TRBV4-2,.
TGCGCCAGCAGCTTTAATCCAGGGGCCACTGAAGCTTTCTTT,CASSFNPGATEAFF,.,TRBJ1-1,TRBV5-1,.
TGTGCCAGCAGCCAAGACGTTCTGACTAGCGGGACTATCCATGAGCAGTTCTTC,CASSQDVLTSGTIHEQFF,many,TRBJ2-1,TRBV3-1,TRBD2
TGTGCCAGCAGTCCCCCCACCACACACAGGGGGGACTACGAGCAGTACTTC,CASSPPTTHRGDYEQYF,many,TRBJ2-7,TRBV28,TRBD1
TGTGCCTGGAAGCCCGCCGCGTCCTATGGCTACACCTTC,CAWKPAASYGYTF,.,TRBJ1-2,TRBV30,.
TGCGCCAGCAGCTTGAATGGAGCGGTAAGCACAGATACGCAGTATTTT,CASSLNGAVSTDTQYF,few,TRBJ2-3,TRBV5-1,.
TGTGCCAGCCACTCGACTGAGACCTACGAGCAGTACTTC,CASHSTETYEQYF,many,TRBJ2-7,TRBV2,.
TGTGCCAGCAGCTTTACCGGGACGGAGAATCAGCCCCAGCATTTT,CASSFTGTENQPQHF,.,TRBJ1-5,TRBV5-1,.
TGTGCCACCAGTGATTTGAAGGAAAGCGATGGGGCTGAGCAGTTCTTC,CATSDLKESDGAEQFF,many,TRBJ2-1,TRBV24-1,.
TGTGCCAGCAGTGATCGGGGAAATACGCAGTATTTT,CASSDRGNTQYF,many,TRBJ2-3,TRBV2,.
TGCGCCAGCAGCTCTCCTAGCGCCACCCTGGGAGTCGGTACGCAGTATTTT,CASSSPSATLGVGTQYF,few,TRBJ2-3,TRBV5-1,.
TGTGCCACCAGTGGGGGAGCGGGCACCCATTACAATGAGCAGTTCTTC,CATSGGAGTHYNEQFF,many,TRBJ2-1,TRBV24-1,.
TGTGCCAGCAGCGTAGGCTCCGCGACTAGCACAGATACGCAGTATTTT,CASSVGSATSTDTQYF,.,TRBJ2-3,TRBV9,.
TGTGCCAGCAGCTTAGGCTTTGTGTCCGGCGGGAGCGATGAGCAGTTCTTC,CASSLGFVSGGSDEQFF,many,TRBJ2-1,TRBV11-2,TRBD2
TGTGCCAGCAGCCTCTCTACTCGGCTTCAAGGCAAAGGCTACACCTTC,CASSLSTRLQGKGYTF,many,TRBJ1-2,TRBV13,.
TGTGCCAGCAGTTTACGAGGGGAAGGTGAGCAGTTCTTC,CASSLRGEGEQFF,many,TRBJ2-1,TRBV12-3/TRBV12-4,.